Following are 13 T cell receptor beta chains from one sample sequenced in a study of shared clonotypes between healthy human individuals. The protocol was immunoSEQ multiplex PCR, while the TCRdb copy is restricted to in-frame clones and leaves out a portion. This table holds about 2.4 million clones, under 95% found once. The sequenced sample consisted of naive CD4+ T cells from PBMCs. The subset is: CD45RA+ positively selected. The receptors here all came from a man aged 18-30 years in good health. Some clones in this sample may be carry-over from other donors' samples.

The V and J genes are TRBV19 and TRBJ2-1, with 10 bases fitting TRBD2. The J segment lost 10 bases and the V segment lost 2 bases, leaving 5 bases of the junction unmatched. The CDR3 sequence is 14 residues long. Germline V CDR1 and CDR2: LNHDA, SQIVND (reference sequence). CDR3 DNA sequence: TGTGCCAGTAGTATACTAGCGGGAGCCCACGAGCAGTTCTTC. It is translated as CASSILAGAHEQFF.

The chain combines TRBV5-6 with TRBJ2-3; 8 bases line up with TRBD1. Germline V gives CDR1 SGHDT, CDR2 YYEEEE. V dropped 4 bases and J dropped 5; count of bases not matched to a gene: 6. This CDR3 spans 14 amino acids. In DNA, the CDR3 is TGTGCCAGCAGCGCCCGGACAGGGTTAGATACGCAGTATTTT. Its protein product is CASSARTGLDTQYF.

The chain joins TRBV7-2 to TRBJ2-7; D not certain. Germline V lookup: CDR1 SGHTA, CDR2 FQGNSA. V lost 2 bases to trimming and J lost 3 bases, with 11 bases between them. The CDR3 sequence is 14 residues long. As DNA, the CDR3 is TGTGCCAGCAGCTTAACCCCCCAGAACTACGAGCAGTACTTC. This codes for CASSLTPQNYEQYF.

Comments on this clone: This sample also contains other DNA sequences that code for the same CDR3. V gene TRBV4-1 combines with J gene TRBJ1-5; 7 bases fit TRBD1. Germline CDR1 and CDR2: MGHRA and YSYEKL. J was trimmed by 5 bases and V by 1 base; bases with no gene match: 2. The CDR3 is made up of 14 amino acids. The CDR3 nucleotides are TGCGCCAGCAGCCAAGTGCAGGGGGATCAGCCCCAGCATTTT. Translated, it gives CASSQVQGDQPQHF.

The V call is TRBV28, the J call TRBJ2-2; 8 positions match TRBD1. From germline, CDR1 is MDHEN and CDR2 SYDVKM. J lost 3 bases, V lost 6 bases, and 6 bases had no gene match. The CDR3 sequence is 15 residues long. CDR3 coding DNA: TGTGCCAGCAGGACAGGGGCTACTTACACCGGGGAGCTGTTTTTT. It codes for CASRTGATYTGELFF.

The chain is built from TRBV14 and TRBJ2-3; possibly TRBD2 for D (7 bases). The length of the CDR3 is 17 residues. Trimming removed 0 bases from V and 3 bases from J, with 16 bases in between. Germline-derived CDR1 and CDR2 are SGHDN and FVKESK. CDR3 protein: CASSQDRGAGRTDTQYF. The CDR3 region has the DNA TGTGCCAGCAGCCAAGATCGGGGGGCGGGAAGGACAGATACGCAGTATTTT.

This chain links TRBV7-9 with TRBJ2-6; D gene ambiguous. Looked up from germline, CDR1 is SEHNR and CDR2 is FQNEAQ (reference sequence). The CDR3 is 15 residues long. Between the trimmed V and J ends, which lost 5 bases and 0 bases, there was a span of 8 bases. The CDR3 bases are TGTGCCAGCAGCCAGTTTAGCTCTGGGGCCAACGTCCTGACTTTC. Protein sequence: CASSQFSSGANVLTF.

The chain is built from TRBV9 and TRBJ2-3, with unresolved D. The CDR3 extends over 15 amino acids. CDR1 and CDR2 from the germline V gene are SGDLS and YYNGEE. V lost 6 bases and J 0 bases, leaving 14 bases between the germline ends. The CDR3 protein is CASNEDLTSTDTQYF. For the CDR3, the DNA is TGTGCCAGCAACGAGGACCTCACTAGCACAGATACGCAGTATTTT.

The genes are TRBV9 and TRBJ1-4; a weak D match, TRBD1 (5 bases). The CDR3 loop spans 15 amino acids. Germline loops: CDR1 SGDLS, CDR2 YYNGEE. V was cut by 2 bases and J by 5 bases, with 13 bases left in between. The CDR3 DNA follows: TGTGCCAGCAGCGTTTCAGCAGGGAGAAATGAAAAACTGTTTTTT. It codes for CASSVSAGRNEKLFF.

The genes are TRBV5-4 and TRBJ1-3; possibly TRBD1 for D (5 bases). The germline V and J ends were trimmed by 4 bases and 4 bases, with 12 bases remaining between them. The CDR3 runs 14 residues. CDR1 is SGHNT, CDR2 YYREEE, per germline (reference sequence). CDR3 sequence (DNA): TGTGCCAGCAGCAACCAGGGTTGGGGAAACACCATATATTTT. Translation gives CASSNQGWGNTIYF.

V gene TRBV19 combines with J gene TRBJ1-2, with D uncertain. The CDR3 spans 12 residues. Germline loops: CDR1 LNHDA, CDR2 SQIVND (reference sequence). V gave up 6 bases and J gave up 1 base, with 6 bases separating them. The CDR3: CASRAINYGYTF. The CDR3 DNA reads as TGTGCCAGTAGGGCCATTAACTATGGCTACACCTTC.

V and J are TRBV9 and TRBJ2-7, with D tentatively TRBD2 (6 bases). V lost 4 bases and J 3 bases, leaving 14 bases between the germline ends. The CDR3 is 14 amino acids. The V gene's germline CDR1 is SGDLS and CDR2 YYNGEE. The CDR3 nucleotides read TGTGCCAGCAGCCCCCGGGGGACGGACTACGAGCAGTACTTC. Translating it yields CASSPRGTDYEQYF.

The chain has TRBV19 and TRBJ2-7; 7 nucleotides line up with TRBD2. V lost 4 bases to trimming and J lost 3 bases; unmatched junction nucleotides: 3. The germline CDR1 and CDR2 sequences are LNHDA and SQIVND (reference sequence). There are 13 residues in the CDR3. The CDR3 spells CASSSGSNYEQYF. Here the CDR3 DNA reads TGTGCCAGTAGTAGCGGGAGCAACTACGAGCAGTACTTC.